The text below deals with one TCR beta chain. Sample treatment: randomized to nivolumab then ipilimumab (arm A) or the reverse (arm B). DNA-damaging chemotherapy had not been given to any patient beforehand. Live CD3+CD8+ CD19− CD56− cells were sorted from PBMCs. Profiling relied on immunoSEQ multiplex PCR, and the TCRdb table lists in-frame clones only, not all of them. The table lists 40,000 or so clones, 84% of them singletons. This entry belongs to a study of sequential checkpoint blockade in melanoma. At the level of the study: First-line arms were nivolumab then ipilimumab, or the reverse, randomized 1:1. Both treatment sequences were followed by maintenance nivolumab.

The sample in question was CD8+ T cells sorted from blood (inferred from file names), obtained from a patient given nivolumab and ipilimumab in sequence. The clonotype was recovered from a human donor with melanoma.

The CDR3 spells CASSFGTSGTYEQYF. The CDR3 coding sequence is TGTGCCAGCAGCTTCGGGACTAGCGGTACCTACGAGCAGTACTTC. The rearrangement links TRBV7-9 to TRBJ2-7, with 11 bases aligning to TRBD2. Trimming removed 3 bases from V and 2 bases from J; junction bases left unmatched: 3. Germline CDR1 and CDR2: SEHNR and FQNEAQ (reference sequence). The CDR3 length is 15 residues.